The rows below give T cell receptor beta chains drawn from one sample of a study of T cell changes during pregnancy in multiple sclerosis. Here immunoSEQ multiplex PCR was the method, and the copy in TCRdb shows in-frame clones only, minus some. The repertoire consists of over 70,000 clones, with over 85% occurring once and the leading ten covering 3.5% to 4.5%. This material consisted of peripheral blood, taken in the first trimester of pregnancy. The receptors stem from a female donor with multiple sclerosis, enrolled in a pregnancy study. The CDR3 runs from the conserved cysteine through the conserved F or W.

TRBV6-4	TRBJ2-3	CASSDSLGGTDTQYF
TRBV5-6	TRBJ2-2	CASSNMITVNTGELFF
TRBV6-6	TRBJ2-7	CASRNKDRGREQYF
TRBV7-8	TRBJ1-3	CASSKSPSSGNTIYF
TRBV5-4	TRBJ1-3	CASSRSGGANGNTIYF
TRBV4-1	TRBJ1-4	CASSQGLLMGGRLFF
TRBV20-1	TRBJ2-5	CSAPWDRVYF
TRBV5-6	TRBJ2-6	CASRRDRVSPGANVLTF
TRBV2	TRBJ1-1	CASKPGVNTEAFF
TRBV7-9	TRBJ1-1	CASSFEAAEAFF
TRBV30	TRBJ2-2	CAWSAPTGTGSGELFF
TRBV6-1	TRBJ1-2	CASSTGGRSKFGYTF
TRBV6-5	TRBJ2-7	CASRPGTGFYEQYF
TRBV6-5	TRBJ1-1	CASSRGGQSTEAFF
TRBV6-1	TRBJ2-1	CASSTIRGQGNEQFF
TRBV19	TRBJ1-2	CATRGDYGYTF
TRBV27	TRBJ2-1	CASAPTSLNEQFF
TRBV9	TRBJ1-4	CASSAKGATNEKLFF
TRBV18	TRBJ2-2	CASSPPQGATGELFF
TRBV7-9	TRBJ1-2	CASSSDGYGYTF
TRBV12-5	TRBJ2-3	CASGTDRGPSTQYF
TRBV13	TRBJ2-3	CASSFGDTQYF
TRBV18	TRBJ2-7	CASSPQETGPAEQYF
TRBV5-1	TRBJ2-6	CASSLGGQGAAGANVLTF
TRBV18	TRBJ2-1	CASSPGLAGSEQFF
TRBV27	TRBJ2-3	CASSPDRDEQYF
TRBV18	TRBJ2-7	CASSPLTGHLSYEQYF
TRBV27	TRBJ1-6	CATSGGRYNSPLHF
TRBV9	TRBJ1-2	CASSATDYGYTF
TRBV14	TRBJ2-2	CASSRGPHTGELFF
TRBV7-3	TRBJ2-1	CASSSGFYNEQFF
TRBV6-5	TRBJ2-5	CASSYPTQETQYF
TRBV30	TRBJ2-1	CAWSGLAGRNEQFF
TRBV19	TRBJ2-2	CASSAPDRLSNTGELFF
TRBV5-6	TRBJ1-2	CASSLDRRSYGYTF
TRBV15	TRBJ1-2	CATSRDSGQGAGYTF